Shown below are 28 T cell receptor beta chains from a single sample sequenced in a study of regulatory T cells in long-lasting Graves disease (dated by TCRdb to about 2021). The library was built by means of multiplex PCR. The listed sequencing device is Illumina HiSeq 4000. TCR beta libraries were built with iRepertoire HTBI primers and Arm-PCR amplification of CDR3 regions. Using fastp at Q25 and MiXCR, TCRdb reprocessed the public reads and kept productive beta chains. Each record represents a unique CDR3 protein, reported with the most common genes and DNA among its rows. Recorded for this sample are around 400,000 distinct CDR3 sequences; approximately 25% of them occurred a single time. The top ten hold approximately 27% of the sample. The time point label here, explained by the study, means: persistent/refractory GD, antithyroid drugs over 5 years with positive TRAb. For both TCR sequencing and RNA sequencing, RNA was extracted from PBMCs in TRIzol.

Specimen: peripheral blood mononuclear cells (PBMCs), collected when the disease was refractory, from a patient treated with antithyroid drugs. All receptors come from a woman aged 40 to 50 with Graves disease. Donor details come from another sample of the same person, matched by shared clones.

Only a few counts were recorded for this clonotype. The V and J genes are TRBV19 and TRBJ2-7, with TRBD1 matching 7 bases. V shed 4 bases and J 6 bases; nucleotides not matched to a gene: 9. The CDR3 is 14 amino acids. From germline, CDR1 is LNHDA and CDR2 SQIVND (reference sequence). The CDR3 spells CASSRTGSAVEQYF. Written as DNA, the CDR3 is TGTGCCAGTAGTAGGACAGGTTCGGCGGTCGAGCAGTACTTC.

This clonotype was picked up a small number of times. The rearrangement joins TRBV30 to TRBJ1-4; 9 bases line up with TRBD1. Trimming at V came to 4 bases and at J to 3 bases, leaving 6 bases not matched to a gene. The CDR3 is 15 amino acids. Germline CDR1 reads GTSNPN; CDR2 reads SVGIG (reference sequence). For the CDR3, the DNA is TGTGCCTGGATGGGACAGGGTTTGGCTAATGAAAAACTGTTTTTT. Translation gives CAWMGQGLANEKLFF.

The CDR3 is CASSLVRASNQPQHF. In nucleotides, the CDR3 is TGTGCCAGCAGCTTAGTTCGGGCCTCCAATCAGCCCCAGCATTTT. The V and J genes are TRBV7-2 and TRBJ1-5, with D unclear. This CDR3 spans 15 amino acids. CDR1 and CDR2 from the germline V gene are SGHTA and FQGNSA. Trimming cost V 1 base and J 3 bases, with 10 bases left between them.

This clonotype showed up many times. The rearrangement links TRBV28 to TRBJ1-2, with D unclear. This CDR3 has 13 residues. Deletions cut 5 bases from V and 7 bases from J, with 14 bases between. The germline gives CDR1 MDHEN, CDR2 SYDVKM. CDR3 residues: CASSTPLFGGYTF. CDR3 DNA: TGTGCCAGCAGTACCCCCTTGTTTGGTGGCTACACCTTC.

This clonotype has only a few counts. The chain links TRBV29-1 to TRBJ2-2; D gene ambiguous. V lost 7 bases and J lost 4, with 16 bases in between. CDR3 size: 14 residues. The V gene's germline CDR1 is SQVTM and CDR2 ANQGSEA. Here the CDR3 DNA reads TGCAGCGCTGTCTTCCCCGGCAGCACCGGGGAGCTGTTTTTT. Protein: CSAVFPGSTGELFF.

The chain joins TRBV6-1 to TRBJ1-2; unclear D gene. Trimming cost V 10 bases and J 7 bases, with 16 bases left between them. There are 12 residues in the CDR3. Germline loops: CDR1 MNHNS, CDR2 SASEGT. CDR3 in DNA: TGTGCCAACAAGGCCAGTGGATTTGGCTACACCTTC. It translates to CANKASGFGYTF.

The chain joins TRBV20-1 to TRBJ2-5; 9 positions match TRBD1. Germline CDR1 DFQATT, CDR2 SNEGSKA (reference sequence). This CDR3 comprises 15 residues. With 6 bases clipped from V and 4 bases from J, the junction kept 12 bases outside the gene matches. The CDR3 loop is CSAVQGAEVGETQYF. The DNA for the CDR3 is TGCAGTGCAGTACAGGGGGCCGAGGTCGGAGAGACCCAGTACTTC.

The sample holds many counts of this clonotype. This chain's CDR3 is CASSYSTGREETQYF. The CDR3 DNA follows: TGTGCCAGCAGTTACTCTACAGGGAGGGAAGAGACCCAGTACTTC. The chain joins TRBV6-5 to TRBJ2-5; D possibly corresponds to TRBD2 (7 bases). Per the germline V gene, CDR1 is MNHEY and CDR2 is SVGAGI. The CDR3 runs to 15 residues. V was trimmed by 0 bases and J by 3 bases, leaving 11 bases between them.

This clonotype was found many times. The chain couples TRBV28 to TRBJ1-2; D is ambiguous. CDR1 is MDHEN, CDR2 SYDVKM, per germline. This CDR3 has 14 amino acids. The V end lost 6 bases, the J end lost 4 bases, and 15 bases lay between the germline ends. For the CDR3, the DNA is TGTGCCAGCAGCACCTCAACAAGAAGCTATGGCTACACCTTC. Translated: CASSTSTRSYGYTF.

This clonotype was observed a single time. The chain uses TRBV10-3 and TRBJ1-4, with D unresolved. The CDR3 contains 13 residues. Germline lookup yields CDR1 ENHRY and CDR2 SYGVKD. V gave up 6 bases and J gave up 0 bases, with 5 bases separating them. The CDR3 DNA reads TGTGCCATCAGCCCAGCAACTAATGAAAAACTGTTTTTT. Translation: CAISPATNEKLFF.

This clonotype showed up just a few times. This may come from a read error, since a much larger clone is one base off. No conserved phenylalanine or tryptophan is present at the end of the CDR3, so a read error is the likely explanation. The chain links TRBV28 to TRBJ1-1, with 9 bases aligning to TRBD1. The CDR3 spans 15 residues. Germline CDR1 and CDR2: MDHEN and SYDVKM. The J segment lost 5 bases and the V segment lost 8 bases, leaving 12 bases of the junction unmatched. For the CDR3, the DNA is TGTGCCAGCTCCTTACAGGGGGCTCTCGGAACTGAAGCTTTCCTT. This sequence encodes CASSLQGALGTEAFL.

The CDR3 reads CSVRGQITDTQYF. CDR3 in DNA: TGCAGCGTTAGGGGGCAGATAACAGATACGCAGTATTTT. This chain connects TRBV29-1 to TRBJ2-3; 7 bases are a match to TRBD1. Trimming cost V 5 bases and J 3 bases; bases outside gene matches: 5. This CDR3 is built from 13 residues. The germline V gene has CDR1 SQVTM and CDR2 ANQGSEA.

This clonotype was counted at least ten times. This chain uses TRBV6-1 with TRBJ1-5; perhaps TRBD1 as D (6 bases). Germline V gene data show CDR1 as MNHNS and CDR2 as SASEGT. V lost 6 bases to trimming and J lost 3 bases, with 18 bases between them. The CDR3 is 16 residues long. The CDR3 loop is CASRVNRVSYNQPQHF. Written as DNA, the CDR3 is TGTGCCAGCAGAGTTAACAGGGTATCTTACAATCAGCCCCAGCATTTT.

As for this clonotype: A read error may be the cause here, since a much bigger clone is one base away. This chain's CDR3 is CASSLSLGGQGNTIYF. The DNA for the CDR3 is TGTGCCAGCAGTCTGAGTCTGGGGGGACAGGGAAACACCATATATTTT. This chain links TRBV12-3 or TRBV12-4 with TRBJ1-3, with 7 bases aligning to TRBD1. V gave up 5 bases and J gave up 4 bases; unmatched junction bases: 11. The CDR3 runs to 16 residues.

This clonotype was observed many times. This rearrangement joins TRBV28 to TRBJ2-2, with unresolved D. The V end lost 2 bases, the J end lost 4 bases, and 11 bases lay between the germline ends. The CDR3 loop spans 15 amino acids. CDR1 and CDR2 from the germline V gene are MDHEN and SYDVKM. DNA for the CDR3: TGTGCCAGCAGTTTACCACAACTAACCACCGGGGAGCTGTTTTTT. This gives the protein CASSLPQLTTGELFF.

This clonotype occurred a few times. The genes are TRBV7-9 and TRBJ2-5, with a tentative D call TRBD2 (6 bases). Germline V gene sequence: CDR1 SEHNR, CDR2 FQNEAQ (reference sequence). V was shortened by 5 bases and J by 2 bases, with 12 bases between the two germline ends. CDR3 length: 14 residues. The CDR3 nucleotides are TGTGCCAGCAGCGGCCGACTAGGTCAAGAGACCCAGTACTTC. It encodes CASSGRLGQETQYF.

V usage is TRBV27 and J usage is TRBJ2-7, with 9 bases identical to TRBD2. The length of the CDR3 is 15 residues. Germline CDR1 is MNHEY and CDR2 is SMNVEV (reference sequence). V trimming: 4 bases; J trimming: 3 bases; junction bases outside the gene matches: 7. CDR3 protein: CASSSVIAGVYEQYF. The CDR3 DNA is TGTGCCAGCAGTTCGGTTATAGCGGGAGTCTACGAGCAGTACTTC.

This chain uses TRBV11-2 with TRBJ2-2; D is uncertain. Germline V gives CDR1 SGHAT, CDR2 FQNNGV. Trimming took 5 bases from V and 6 from J, leaving 13 bases between them. The CDR3 extends over 14 amino acids. The CDR3 reads CASSPPLVPGELFF. The CDR3 nucleotides are TGTGCCAGCAGCCCCCCCCTCGTCCCCGGGGAGCTGTTTTTT.

In this sample, this clonotype turned up many times. This chain links TRBV12-3 or TRBV12-4 with TRBJ1-2, with TRBD1 as a possible D gene (6 bases). The CDR3 totals 12 residues. Trimming cost V 4 bases and J 5 bases, with 8 bases left between them. The CDR3 sequence: CASSWGQYGYTF. In DNA, the CDR3 is TGTGCCAGCAGTTGGGGGCAGTATGGCTACACCTTC.

This clonotype has a single count. The J gene is TRBJ2-3, the V gene TRBV29-1, with 7 bases fitting TRBD2. Germline V gene sequence: CDR1 SQVTM, CDR2 ANQGSEA. The CDR3 runs to 15 residues. The junction had 13 bases not matched to a gene; V was cut back by 5 bases and J by 5 bases. The CDR3 region has the DNA TGCAGCGTTCCGGCTAGCGGACAACTCAAAGATACGCAGTATTTT. Its translation is CSVPASGQLKDTQYF.

This clonotype has just a few counts. The J gene is TRBJ1-6, the V gene TRBV28; D unclear. The CDR3 is 16 amino acids. Germline assignment: CDR1 MDHEN and CDR2 SYDVKM. V was trimmed by 2 bases and J by 0 bases, leaving 8 bases between them. CDR3 DNA: TGTGCCAGCAGTTTAGTCCGGAGCTCCTATAATTCACCCCTCCACTTT. Its translation: CASSLVRSSYNSPLHF.

V and J are TRBV28 and TRBJ2-1; no clear D. Trimming removed 3 bases from V and 10 bases from J, with 7 bases in between. This CDR3 spans 11 amino acids. Germline CDR1 MDHEN, CDR2 SYDVKM. The CDR3 reads CASSFRDEQFF. CDR3 in DNA: TGTGCCAGCAGTTTCAGAGACGAGCAGTTCTTC. Combining the CDR3 with reference TRBV28 and TRBJ2-1 gives the whole variable domain DVKVTQSSRYLVKRTGEKVFLECVQDMDHENMFWYRQDPGLGLRLIYFSYDVKMKEKGDIPEGYSVSREKKERFSLILESASTNQTSMYLCASSFRDEQFFGPGTRLTVL.

The sample holds a few counts of this clonotype. Since a much larger clone is just one base distant, this may be a read error. This chain joins TRBV5-5 and TRBJ2-5; D is unclear. Germline CDR1 and CDR2: SGHKS and YYEKEE (reference sequence). CDR3 length: 15 amino acids. CDR3 region: CVSSLRGSVGETQYF. The CDR3 DNA reads TGTGTCAGCAGCTTGCGTGGATCCGTAGGGGAGACCCAGTACTTC.

This clonotype was counted a single time. The chain couples TRBV6-2 or TRBV6-3 to TRBJ1-2; TRBD1 aligns across 7 bases. From germline, CDR1 is MNHEY and CDR2 SVGEGT. The CDR3 loop spans 15 amino acids. V shed 6 bases and J 10 bases; nucleotides not matched to a gene: 17. The CDR3 coding sequence is TGTGCCAGCAGCCCAGGGGGGGCAGGCTTTAAAGACTACACCTTC. This sequence encodes CASSPGGAGFKDYTF.

This clonotype was detected many times. The CDR3 DNA follows: TGTGCCAGCACTCCTATGATTAGCTCCTACGAGCAGTACTTC. This translates into CASTPMISSYEQYF. The chain links TRBV28 to TRBJ2-7, with D unclear. The V gene's germline CDR1 is MDHEN and CDR2 SYDVKM. The CDR3 runs to 14 residues. The V end was cut by 7 bases, the J end by 0 bases, with 13 bases between.

Many counts were recorded for this clonotype. V is TRBV28 and J is TRBJ1-6; the D is unclear. Trimming shortened V by 6 bases and J by 2 bases, and 11 bases separated the two germline ends. The CDR3 spans 15 residues. Per the germline V gene, CDR1 is MDHEN and CDR2 is SYDVKM. The CDR3 region has the DNA TGTGCCAGCAGCTCCCTTCGGACCTATAATTCACCCCTCCACTTT. Its translation is CASSSLRTYNSPLHF.

This clonotype was found a few times. The gene calls are TRBV28 and TRBJ2-7; 7 bases fit TRBD2. J lost 2 bases, V lost 8 bases, and 12 bases had no gene match. This CDR3 region has 15 residues. CDR1 is MDHEN, CDR2 SYDVKM, per germline. The CDR3 region has the DNA TGTGCCAGCGGGTCTCTGTGGAGCGGGGCCTACGAGCAGTACTTC. Translated: CASGSLWSGAYEQYF.

This chain joins TRBV28 and TRBJ2-7; TRBD1 matches 7 bases. The germline CDR1 and CDR2 sequences are MDHEN and SYDVKM. V lost 5 bases and J lost 3; bases outside the gene matches: 7. The CDR3 loop spans 14 amino acids. The CDR3 reads CASSPRTGVYEQYF. The CDR3 DNA follows: TGTGCCAGCAGTCCGAGGACAGGAGTCTACGAGCAGTACTTC.